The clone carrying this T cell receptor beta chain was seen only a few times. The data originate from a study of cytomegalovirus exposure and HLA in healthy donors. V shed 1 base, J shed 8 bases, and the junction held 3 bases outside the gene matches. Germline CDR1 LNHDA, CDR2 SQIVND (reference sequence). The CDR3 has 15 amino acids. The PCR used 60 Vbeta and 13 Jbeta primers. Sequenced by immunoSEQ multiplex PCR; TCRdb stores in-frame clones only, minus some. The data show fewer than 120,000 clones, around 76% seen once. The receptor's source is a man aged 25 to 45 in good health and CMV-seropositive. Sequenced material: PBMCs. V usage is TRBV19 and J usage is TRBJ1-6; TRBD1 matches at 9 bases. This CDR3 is CASSIGQGVYSPLHF. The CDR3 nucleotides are TGTGCCAGTAGTATAGGACAGGGGGTGTATTCACCCCTCCACTTT.